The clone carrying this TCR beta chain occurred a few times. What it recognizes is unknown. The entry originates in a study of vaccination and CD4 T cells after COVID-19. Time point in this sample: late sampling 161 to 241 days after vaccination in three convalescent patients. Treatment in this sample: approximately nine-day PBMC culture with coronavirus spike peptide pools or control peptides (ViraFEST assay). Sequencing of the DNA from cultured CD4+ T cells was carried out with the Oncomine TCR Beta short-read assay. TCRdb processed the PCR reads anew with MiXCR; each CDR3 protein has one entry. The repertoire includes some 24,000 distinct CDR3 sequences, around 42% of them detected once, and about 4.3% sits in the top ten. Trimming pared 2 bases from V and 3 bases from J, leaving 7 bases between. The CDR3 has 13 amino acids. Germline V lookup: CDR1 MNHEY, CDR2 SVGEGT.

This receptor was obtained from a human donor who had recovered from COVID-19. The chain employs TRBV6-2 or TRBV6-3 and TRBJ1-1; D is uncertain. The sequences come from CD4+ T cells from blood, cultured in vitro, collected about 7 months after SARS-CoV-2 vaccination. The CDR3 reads CASSYNSYTEAFF. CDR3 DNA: TGTGCCAGCAGTTACAACAGCTACACTGAAGCTTTCTTT.